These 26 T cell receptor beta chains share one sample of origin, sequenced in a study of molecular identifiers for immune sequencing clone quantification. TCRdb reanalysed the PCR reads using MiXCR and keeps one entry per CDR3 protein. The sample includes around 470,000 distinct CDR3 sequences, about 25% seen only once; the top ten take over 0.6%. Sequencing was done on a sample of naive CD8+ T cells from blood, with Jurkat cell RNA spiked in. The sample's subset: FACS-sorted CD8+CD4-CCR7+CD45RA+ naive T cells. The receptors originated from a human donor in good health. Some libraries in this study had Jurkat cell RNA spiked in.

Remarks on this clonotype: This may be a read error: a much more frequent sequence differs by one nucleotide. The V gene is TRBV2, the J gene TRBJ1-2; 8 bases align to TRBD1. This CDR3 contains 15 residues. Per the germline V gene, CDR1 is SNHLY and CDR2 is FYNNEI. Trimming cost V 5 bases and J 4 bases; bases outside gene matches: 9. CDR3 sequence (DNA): TGTGCCAGCAGTTCATTTGGACAGGGAGCCTATGGCTACACCTTC. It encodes CASSSFGQGAYGYTF.

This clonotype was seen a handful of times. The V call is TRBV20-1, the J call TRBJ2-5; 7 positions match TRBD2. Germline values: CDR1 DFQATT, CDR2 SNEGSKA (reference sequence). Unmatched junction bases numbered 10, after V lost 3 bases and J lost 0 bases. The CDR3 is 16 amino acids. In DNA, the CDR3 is TGCAGTGCTAGCTACCTACTAGCGATGTACCAAGAGACCCAGTACTTC. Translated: CSASYLLAMYQETQYF.

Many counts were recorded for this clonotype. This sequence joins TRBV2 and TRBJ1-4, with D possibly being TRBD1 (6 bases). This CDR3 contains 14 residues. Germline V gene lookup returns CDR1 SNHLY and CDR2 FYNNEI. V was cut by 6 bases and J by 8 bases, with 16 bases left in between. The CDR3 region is CASRNTGLWEKLFF. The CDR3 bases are TGTGCCAGCAGGAACACAGGGTTATGGGAAAAACTGTTTTTT.

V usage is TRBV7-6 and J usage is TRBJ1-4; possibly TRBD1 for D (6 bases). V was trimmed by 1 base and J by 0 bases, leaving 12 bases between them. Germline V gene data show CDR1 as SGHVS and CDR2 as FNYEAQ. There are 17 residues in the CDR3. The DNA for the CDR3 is TGTGCCAGCAGCTTAGATCACCCAGGGGCAACTAATGAAAAACTGTTTTTT. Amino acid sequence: CASSLDHPGATNEKLFF.

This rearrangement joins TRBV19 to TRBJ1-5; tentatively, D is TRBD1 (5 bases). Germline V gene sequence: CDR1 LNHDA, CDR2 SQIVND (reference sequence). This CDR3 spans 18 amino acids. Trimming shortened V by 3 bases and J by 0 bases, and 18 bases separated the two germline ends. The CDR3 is CASSIWAGRSGSNQPQHF. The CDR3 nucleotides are TGTGCCAGTAGTATTTGGGCAGGGCGAAGTGGTAGCAATCAGCCCCAGCATTTT. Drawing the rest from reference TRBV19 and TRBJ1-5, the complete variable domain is DGGITQSPKYLFRKEGQNVTLSCEQNLNHDAMYWYRQDPGQGLRLIYYSQIVNDFQKGDIAEGYSVSREKKESFPLTVTSAQKNPTAFYLCASSIWAGRSGSNQPQHFGDGTRLSIL.

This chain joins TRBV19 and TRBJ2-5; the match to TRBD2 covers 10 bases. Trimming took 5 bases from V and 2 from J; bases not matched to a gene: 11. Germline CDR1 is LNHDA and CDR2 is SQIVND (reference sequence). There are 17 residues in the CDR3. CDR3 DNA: TGTGCCAGTAGTTCAGTAGCGGGAGGAATACTACAAGAGACCCAGTACTTC. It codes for CASSSVAGGILQETQYF.

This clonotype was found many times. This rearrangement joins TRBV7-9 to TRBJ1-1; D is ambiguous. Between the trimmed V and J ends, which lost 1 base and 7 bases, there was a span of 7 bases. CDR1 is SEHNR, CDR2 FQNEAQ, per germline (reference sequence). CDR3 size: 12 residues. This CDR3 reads CASSLVQNEAFF. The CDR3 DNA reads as TGTGCCAGCAGCTTAGTGCAGAATGAAGCTTTCTTT.

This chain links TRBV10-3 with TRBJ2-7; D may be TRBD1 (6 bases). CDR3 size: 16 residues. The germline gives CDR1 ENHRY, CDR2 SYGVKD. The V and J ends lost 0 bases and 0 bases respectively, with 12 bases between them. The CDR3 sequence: CAISESGQGPSYEQYF. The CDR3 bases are TGTGCCATCAGTGAGTCGGGGCAGGGGCCCTCCTACGAGCAGTACTTC.

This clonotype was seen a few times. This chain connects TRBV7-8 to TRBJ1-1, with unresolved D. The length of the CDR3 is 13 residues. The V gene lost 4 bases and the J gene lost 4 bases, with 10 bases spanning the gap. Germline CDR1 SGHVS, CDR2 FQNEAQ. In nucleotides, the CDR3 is TGTGCCAGCAGCTCTCTGGCGGCCACTGAAGCTTTCTTT. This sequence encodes CASSSLAATEAFF. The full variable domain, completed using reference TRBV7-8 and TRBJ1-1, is GAGVSQSPRYKVAKRGQDVALRCDPISGHVSLFWYQQALGQGPEFLTYFQNEAQLDKSGLPSDRFFAERPEGSVSTLKIQRTQQEDSAVYLCASSSLAATEAFFGQGTRLTVV.

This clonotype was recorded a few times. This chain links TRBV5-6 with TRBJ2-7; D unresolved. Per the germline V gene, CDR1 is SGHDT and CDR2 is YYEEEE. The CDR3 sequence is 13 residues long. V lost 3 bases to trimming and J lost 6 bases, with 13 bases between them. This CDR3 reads CASSSKFSSEQYF. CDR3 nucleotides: TGTGCCAGCAGCTCGAAGTTTAGTTCCGAGCAGTACTTC.

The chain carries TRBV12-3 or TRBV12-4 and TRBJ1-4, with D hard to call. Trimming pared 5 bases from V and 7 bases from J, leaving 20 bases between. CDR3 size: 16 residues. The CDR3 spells CASSDSQRQLSEKLFF. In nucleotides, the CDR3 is TGTGCCAGCAGTGATTCTCAGAGACAACTAAGTGAAAAACTGTTTTTT.

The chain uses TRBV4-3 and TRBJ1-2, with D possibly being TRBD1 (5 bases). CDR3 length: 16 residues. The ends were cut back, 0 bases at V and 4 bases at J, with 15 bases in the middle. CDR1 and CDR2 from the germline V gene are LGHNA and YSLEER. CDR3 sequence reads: CASSQELTGDIYGYTF. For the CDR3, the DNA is TGCGCCAGCAGCCAAGAACTTACAGGAGATATCTATGGCTACACCTTC.

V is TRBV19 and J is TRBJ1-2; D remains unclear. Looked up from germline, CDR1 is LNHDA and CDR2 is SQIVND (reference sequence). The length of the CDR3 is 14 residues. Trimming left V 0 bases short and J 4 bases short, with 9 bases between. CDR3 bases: TGTGCCAGTAGTATAGACTATCCCTCCTATGGCTACACCTTC. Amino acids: CASSIDYPSYGYTF.

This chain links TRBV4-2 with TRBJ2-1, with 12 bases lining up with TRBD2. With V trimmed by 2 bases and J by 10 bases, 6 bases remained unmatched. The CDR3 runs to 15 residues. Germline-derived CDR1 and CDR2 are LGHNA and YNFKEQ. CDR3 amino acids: CASSQSSGGAREQFF. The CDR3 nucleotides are TGTGCCAGCAGCCAATCTAGCGGGGGGGCCAGGGAGCAGTTCTTC.

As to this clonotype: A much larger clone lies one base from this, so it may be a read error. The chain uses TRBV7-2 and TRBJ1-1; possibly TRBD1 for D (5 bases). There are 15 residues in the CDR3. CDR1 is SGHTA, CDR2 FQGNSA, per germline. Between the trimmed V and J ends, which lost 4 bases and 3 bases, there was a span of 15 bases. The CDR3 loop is CASSSPGALDTEAFF. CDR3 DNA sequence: TGTGCCAGCAGCTCCCCTGGGGCGTTAGACACTGAAGCTTTCTTT.

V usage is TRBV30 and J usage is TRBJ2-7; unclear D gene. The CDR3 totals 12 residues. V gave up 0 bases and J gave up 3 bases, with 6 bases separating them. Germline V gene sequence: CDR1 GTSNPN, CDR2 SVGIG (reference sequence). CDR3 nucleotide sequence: TGTGCCTGGAGTGTCACACTCTACGAGCAGTACTTC. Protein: CAWSVTLYEQYF.

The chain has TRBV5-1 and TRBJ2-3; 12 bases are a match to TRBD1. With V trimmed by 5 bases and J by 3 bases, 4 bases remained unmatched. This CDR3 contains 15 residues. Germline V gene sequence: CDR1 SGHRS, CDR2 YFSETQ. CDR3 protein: CASRPGQGATDTQYF. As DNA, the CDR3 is TGCGCCAGCAGACCGGGACAGGGGGCTACAGATACGCAGTATTTT.

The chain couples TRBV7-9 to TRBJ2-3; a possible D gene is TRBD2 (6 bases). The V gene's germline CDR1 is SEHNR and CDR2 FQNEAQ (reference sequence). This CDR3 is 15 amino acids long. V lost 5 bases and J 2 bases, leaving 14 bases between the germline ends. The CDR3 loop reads CASSRWDFSTDTQYF. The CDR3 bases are TGTGCCAGCAGCCGATGGGACTTTTCCACAGATACGCAGTATTTT.

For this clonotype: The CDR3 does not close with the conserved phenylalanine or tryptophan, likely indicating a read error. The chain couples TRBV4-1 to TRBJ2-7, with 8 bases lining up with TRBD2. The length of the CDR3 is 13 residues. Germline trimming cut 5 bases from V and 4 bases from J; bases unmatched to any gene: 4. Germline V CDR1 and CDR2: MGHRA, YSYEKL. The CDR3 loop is CASSIAGTYEQYI. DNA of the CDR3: TGCGCCAGCAGCATAGCGGGAACGTACGAGCAGTACATC.

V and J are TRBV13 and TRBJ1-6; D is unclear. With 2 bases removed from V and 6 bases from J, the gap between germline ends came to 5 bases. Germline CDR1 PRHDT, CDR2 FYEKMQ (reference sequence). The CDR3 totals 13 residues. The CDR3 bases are TGTGCCAGCAGCTTATTGGTTAATTCACCCCTCCACTTT. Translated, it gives CASSLLVNSPLHF.

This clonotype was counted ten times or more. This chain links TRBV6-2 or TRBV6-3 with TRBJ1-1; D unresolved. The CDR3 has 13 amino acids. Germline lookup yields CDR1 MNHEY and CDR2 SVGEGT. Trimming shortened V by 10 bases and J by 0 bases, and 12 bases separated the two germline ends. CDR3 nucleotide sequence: TGTGCCACCCAGCGAGGGATGAACACTGAAGCTTTCTTT. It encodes CATQRGMNTEAFF.

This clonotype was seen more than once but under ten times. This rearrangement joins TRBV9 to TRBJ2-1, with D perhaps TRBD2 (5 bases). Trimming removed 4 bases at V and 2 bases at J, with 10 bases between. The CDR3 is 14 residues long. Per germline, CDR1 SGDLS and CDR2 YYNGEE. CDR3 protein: CASSPLTTYNEQFF. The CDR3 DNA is TGTGCCAGCAGCCCTTTGACTACCTACAATGAGCAGTTCTTC.

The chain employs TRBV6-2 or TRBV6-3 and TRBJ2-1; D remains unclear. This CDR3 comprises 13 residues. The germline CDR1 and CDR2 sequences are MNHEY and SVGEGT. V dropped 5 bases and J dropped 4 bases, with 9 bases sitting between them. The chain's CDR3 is CASSLPGYNEQFF. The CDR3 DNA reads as TGTGCCAGCAGTCTCCCCGGGTACAATGAGCAGTTCTTC.

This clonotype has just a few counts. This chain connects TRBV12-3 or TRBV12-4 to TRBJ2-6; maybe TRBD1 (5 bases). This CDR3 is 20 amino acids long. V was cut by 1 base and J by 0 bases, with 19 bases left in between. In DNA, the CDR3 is TGTGCCAGCAGTTTAGATTTTACAGGTCCCCGGATCTCTGGGGCCAACGTCCTGACTTTC. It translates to CASSLDFTGPRISGANVLTF.

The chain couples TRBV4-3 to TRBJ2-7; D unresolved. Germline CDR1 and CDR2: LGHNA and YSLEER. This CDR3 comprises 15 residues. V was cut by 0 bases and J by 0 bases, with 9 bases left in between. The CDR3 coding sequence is TGCGCCAGCAGCCAAGATAGCCGGAGCTCCTACGAGCAGTACTTC. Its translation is CASSQDSRSSYEQYF.

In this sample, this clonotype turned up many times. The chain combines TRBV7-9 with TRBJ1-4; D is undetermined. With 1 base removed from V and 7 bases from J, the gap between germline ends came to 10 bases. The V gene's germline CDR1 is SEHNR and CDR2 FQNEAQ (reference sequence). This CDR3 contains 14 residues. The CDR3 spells CASSLDPSGEKLFF. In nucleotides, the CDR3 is TGTGCCAGCAGCTTAGATCCATCAGGTGAAAAACTGTTTTTT.